What follows is one T cell receptor beta chain and its context. These data belong to a study of T cells in localized non-small cell lung cancer. Only in-frame clones appear in the TCRdb table, and some are missing; sequencing was by immunoSEQ multiplex PCR. Among 25,000 to 35,000 clones listed, roughly 88% were seen once. In germline, CDR1 is SGHNT, CDR2 YYREEE (reference sequence). The CDR3 length is 16 residues. The V end lost 1 base, the J end lost 0 bases, and 11 bases lay between the germline ends. This sequence originates from a woman aged 40-69 years with stage III lung adenocarcinoma. This specimen was peripheral blood mononuclear cells, taken before any cancer treatment. V gene TRBV5-4 combines with J gene TRBJ1-3, with unresolved D. In nucleotides, the CDR3 is TGTGCCAGCAGCTTGTTAAGGCCCGACTCTGGAAACACCATATATTTT. It yields the protein CASSLLRPDSGNTIYF.